Following are 25 T cell receptor beta chains from one sample sequenced in a study of shared clonotypes between healthy human individuals. This table comes from immunoSEQ multiplex PCR, and its TCRdb copy is limited to in-frame clones, with some not included. The sample carries more than 2,000,000 clones, around 94% recorded once. Sequencing was carried out using naive CD4+ T cells sorted from blood. Subset: CD45RA+ positively selected. All receptors derive from a young man in good health.

This chain connects TRBV6-5 to TRBJ1-6; D not certain. The CDR3 spans 14 residues. Germline-derived CDR1 and CDR2 are MNHEY and SVGAGI. V shed 6 bases and J shed 4 bases, with 10 bases lying between them. The CDR3 DNA sequence: TGTGCCAGCAGCCCCCCCGGTTATAATTCACCCCTCCACTTT. This gives the protein CASSPPGYNSPLHF.

The chain has TRBV27 and TRBJ2-2; D call uncertain. V was shortened by 3 bases and J by 3 bases, with 5 bases between the two germline ends. Germline CDR1 reads MNHEY; CDR2 reads SMNVEV (reference sequence). This CDR3 has 13 residues. In nucleotides, the CDR3 is TGTGCCAGCAGTTTTCTCGACACCGGGGAGCTGTTTTTT. Translated: CASSFLDTGELFF.

The rearrangement links TRBV5-1 to TRBJ2-3; 8 nucleotides line up with TRBD1. CDR3 length: 18 amino acids. The V segment lost 4 bases and the J segment 2 bases; nucleotides outside the gene matches: 15. Per the germline V gene, CDR1 is SGHRS and CDR2 is YFSETQ. This CDR3 is CASSTLPLGTGDTDTQYF. CDR3 DNA sequence: TGCGCCAGCAGCACATTGCCCTTGGGGACAGGAGACACAGATACGCAGTATTTT.

This clone was counted a single time. Mismatch with germline at one junction end may stem from a read error. The J gene is TRBJ2-5, the V gene TRBV11-2, with 15 positions matching TRBD2. This CDR3 region has 15 residues. Germline V lookup: CDR1 SGHAT, CDR2 FQNNGV. The CDR3 sequence is CASSLEGLAGGRINF. The CDR3 DNA reads as TGTGCCAGCAGCTTAGAGGGACTAGCGGGAGGCCGGATAAACTTC. The variable domain in full, completed from reference TRBV11-2 and TRBJ2-5, reads EAGVAQSPRYKIIEKRQSVAFWCNPISGHATLYWYQQILGQGPKLLIQFQNNGVVDDSQLPKDRFSAERLKGVDSTLKIQPAKLEDSAVYLCASSLEGLAGGRINFGPGTRLLVL.

The V gene is TRBV28, the J gene TRBJ2-4; the D call may be TRBD1 or TRBD2 (6 bases each). CDR1 and CDR2 from the germline V gene are MDHEN and SYDVKM. Trimming left V 7 bases short and J 0 bases short, with 16 bases between. The CDR3 is 16 amino acids. CDR3 amino acids: CASTPGKGGAKNIQYF. The CDR3 DNA is TGTGCCAGCACCCCGGGGAAGGGGGGAGCCAAAAACATTCAGTACTTC. The whole variable domain, remainder taken from reference TRBV28 and TRBJ2-4, is DVKVTQSSRYLVKRTGEKVFLECVQDMDHENMFWYRQDPGLGLRLIYFSYDVKMKEKGDIPEGYSVSREKKERFSLILESASTNQTSMYLCASTPGKGGAKNIQYFGAGTRLSVL.

This clone was seen a few times. Other DNA sequences in the same sample also yield this CDR3. This chain joins TRBV27 and TRBJ2-1; 7 bases align to TRBD2. Per germline, CDR1 MNHEY and CDR2 SMNVEV (reference sequence). The J segment lost 0 bases and the V segment lost 3 bases, leaving 2 bases of the junction unmatched. The CDR3 extends over 15 amino acids. The CDR3 spells CASSLGGSSYNEQFF. CDR3 nucleotide sequence: TGTGCCAGCAGTTTGGGAGGGAGCTCCTACAATGAGCAGTTCTTC.

The rearrangement uses TRBV11-2 and TRBJ2-1; D may be TRBD1 (6 bases). CDR3 length: 14 residues. Germline CDR1 reads SGHAT; CDR2 reads FQNNGV. V lost 6 bases, J lost 7 bases, and 16 bases lay in between. This chain's CDR3 is CASRFGTTGNEQFF. The CDR3 nucleotides are TGTGCCAGCAGGTTCGGGACAACGGGGAATGAGCAGTTCTTC. Drawing the rest from reference TRBV11-2 and TRBJ2-1, the complete variable domain is EAGVAQSPRYKIIEKRQSVAFWCNPISGHATLYWYQQILGQGPKLLIQFQNNGVVDDSQLPKDRFSAERLKGVDSTLKIQPAKLEDSAVYLCASRFGTTGNEQFFGPGTRLTVL.

V is TRBV5-4 and J is TRBJ1-3; D not resolved. V gave up 0 bases and J gave up 6 bases, with 13 bases separating them. Germline values: CDR1 SGHNT, CDR2 YYREEE (reference sequence). This CDR3 spans 15 amino acids. CDR3 DNA: TGTGCCAGCAGCTTGGGAGTAGGACGCGAAAACACCATATATTTT. Translating it yields CASSLGVGRENTIYF.

This clone has only one observation. The chain has TRBV7-2 and TRBJ2-2; either TRBD1 or TRBD2 may fit D (6 bases each). The germline V gene encodes CDR1 SGHTA and CDR2 FQGNSA. Trimming removed 5 bases from V and 2 bases from J, with 21 bases in between. The CDR3 is 18 residues long. For the CDR3, the DNA is TGTGCCAGCAGCCGCAGAGGGGGGTACACCGAAAACACCGGGGAGCTGTTTTTT. Translation: CASSRRGGYTENTGELFF.

The chain combines TRBV30 with TRBJ2-7; 10 bases are shared with TRBD1. J gave up 3 bases and V 4 bases, and 3 bases lay outside the gene matches. Germline lookup yields CDR1 GTSNPN and CDR2 SVGIG (reference sequence). The CDR3 extends over 13 amino acids. In nucleotides, the CDR3 is TGTGCCTGGAAGACAGGGGGCTTCTACGAGCAGTACTTC. Protein sequence: CAWKTGGFYEQYF.

This clone showed up just once. DNA of the CDR3: TGTGCCAGTAGTACGGGACAGGGAGTTTACGAGCAGTACTTC. Its translation: CASSTGQGVYEQYF. The V and J genes are TRBV19 and TRBJ2-7; 9 positions agree with TRBD1. The trim removed 4 bases at V and 4 bases at J, leaving 5 bases unmatched. The CDR3 is made up of 14 amino acids. The germline gives CDR1 LNHDA, CDR2 SQIVND (reference sequence).

This chain uses TRBV5-1 with TRBJ2-1; 11 positions agree with TRBD2. The CDR3 is 15 amino acids. Per germline, CDR1 SGHRS and CDR2 YFSETQ. The junction had 5 bases not matched to a gene; V was cut back by 4 bases and J by 5 bases. CDR3 coding DNA: TGCGCCAGCAGCCAACCGGGACTAGCGGACAATGAGCAGTTCTTC. Translated, it gives CASSQPGLADNEQFF.

V usage is TRBV5-4 and J usage is TRBJ2-1; D not certain. Trimming pared 4 bases from V and 8 bases from J, leaving 13 bases between. Germline V gene data show CDR1 as SGHNT and CDR2 as YYREEE (reference sequence). This CDR3 contains 13 residues. CDR3 loop: CASSPPEVDEQFF. Here the CDR3 DNA reads TGTGCCAGCAGCCCGCCGGAAGTGGATGAGCAGTTCTTC.

This clone has only one observation. V usage is TRBV27 and J usage is TRBJ1-1; D not resolved. Germline lookup yields CDR1 MNHEY and CDR2 SMNVEV (reference sequence). Trimming pared 6 bases from V and 1 base from J, leaving 12 bases between. This CDR3 comprises 14 residues. DNA of the CDR3: TGTGCCAGCAGAAGGCTGGTCACGAACACTGAAGCTTTCTTT. Amino acid sequence: CASRRLVTNTEAFF.

The J gene is TRBJ1-2, the V gene TRBV5-6, with D unclear. The CDR3 runs 14 residues. CDR1 and CDR2 (germline): SGHDT, YYEEEE. Trimming took 4 bases from V and 2 from J, leaving 12 bases between them. CDR3 nucleotides: TGTGCCAGCAGCCGGGCGGCGATAAACTATGGCTACACCTTC. It translates to CASSRAAINYGYTF. Full variable domain (remainder filled in from reference TRBV5-6 and TRBJ1-2): DAGVTQSPTHLIKTRGQQVTLRCSPKSGHDTVSWYQQALGQGPQFIFQYYEEEERQRGNFPDRFSGHQFPNYSSELNVNALLLGDSALYLCASSRAAINYGYTFGSGTRLTVV.

The chain uses TRBV30 and TRBJ1-6, with D perhaps TRBD1 (6 bases). Germline CDR1 and CDR2: GTSNPN and SVGIG (reference sequence). This CDR3 is 17 amino acids long. Trimming removed 2 bases at V and 10 bases at J, with 24 bases between. Here the CDR3 reads CAWSILLILQGGSPLHF. CDR3 bases: TGTGCCTGGAGTATTTTGCTTATATTACAGGGAGGGTCACCCCTCCACTTT.

The table lists this clone with a few counts. The chain joins TRBV19 to TRBJ1-6; 7 bases are a match to TRBD1. This CDR3 comprises 14 residues. The V gene's germline CDR1 is LNHDA and CDR2 SQIVND (reference sequence). J lost 7 bases, V lost 5 bases, and 5 bases had no gene match. The chain's CDR3 is CASSPRGQNSPLHF. CDR3 coding DNA: TGTGCCAGTAGTCCGAGGGGACAGAATTCACCCCTCCACTTT. Full variable domain (outside the CDR3, taken from reference TRBV19 and TRBJ1-6): DGGITQSPKYLFRKEGQNVTLSCEQNLNHDAMYWYRQDPGQGLRLIYYSQIVNDFQKGDIAEGYSVSREKKESFPLTVTSAQKNPTAFYLCASSPRGQNSPLHFGNGTRLTVT.

The gene calls are TRBV18 and TRBJ1-3; no clear D. The CDR3 runs 17 residues. The V gene lost 3 bases and the J gene lost 2 bases, with 17 bases spanning the gap. Germline lookup yields CDR1 KGHSH and CDR2 LQKENI. CDR3: CASSPPGRPQAGNTIYF. Here the CDR3 DNA reads TGTGCCAGCTCACCCCCGGGCCGTCCCCAGGCTGGAAACACCATATATTTT. The full variable domain, completed using reference TRBV18 and TRBJ1-3, is NAGVMQNPRHLVRRRGQEARLRCSPMKGHSHVYWYRQLPEEGLKFMVYLQKENIIDESGMPKERFSAEFPKEGPSILRIQQVVRGDSAAYFCASSPPGRPQAGNTIYFGEGSWLTVV.

The sample holds one count of this clone. The V and J genes are TRBV19 and TRBJ2-1; TRBD2 is a possible D gene (5 bases). From germline, CDR1 is LNHDA and CDR2 SQIVND (reference sequence). CDR3 length equals 16 residues. Deletions cut 0 bases from V and 1 base from J, with 10 bases between. CDR3 in amino acids: CASSIDRLPSYNEQFF. CDR3 in DNA: TGTGCCAGTAGTATAGATCGACTACCGTCCTACAATGAGCAGTTCTTC.

J is TRBJ1-6 and V is TRBV10-2; D is ambiguous. The CDR3 totals 13 residues. Germline V gives CDR1 WSHSY, CDR2 SAAADI. V lost 6 bases, J lost 7 bases, and 10 bases lay in between. The CDR3 loop is CASRDSGNSPLHF. The CDR3 nucleotides read TGCGCCAGCAGGGATAGCGGGAATTCACCCCTCCACTTT.

The chain is built from TRBV10-1 and TRBJ2-1; 8 bases agree with TRBD2. V lost 8 bases to trimming and J lost 10 bases; unmatched junction nucleotides: 13. This CDR3 is 14 amino acids long. Germline assignment: CDR1 WNHNN and CDR2 SYGVQD (reference sequence). CDR3 protein: CASSSGSTGLEQFF. In DNA form, the CDR3 reads TGCGCCAGCTCAAGCGGGAGTACAGGGTTGGAGCAGTTCTTC.

J is TRBJ2-4 and V is TRBV10-3; a weak D match, TRBD1 (6 bases). CDR1 and CDR2 (germline): ENHRY, SYGVKD. This CDR3 is 12 amino acids long. Trimming left V 10 bases short and J 9 bases short, with 16 bases between. DNA of the CDR3: TGTGCCACGGGTCTCCAAGGGGGCATTCAGTACTTC. This codes for CATGLQGGIQYF.

The V and J genes are TRBV5-1 and TRBJ2-3, with 7 nucleotides matching TRBD1. V was clipped by 1 base and J by 0 bases; unmatched bases: 5. CDR3 length equals 16 residues. CDR1 and CDR2 from the germline V gene are SGHRS and YFSETQ. The CDR3 loop is CASSLMGTASTDTQYF. DNA for the CDR3: TGCGCCAGCAGCTTGATGGGGACAGCTAGCACAGATACGCAGTATTTT.

This CDR3 reads CASSPDRVVRNEQFF. CDR3 sequence (DNA): TGTGCCAGCAGCCCTGACAGGGTAGTTAGGAATGAGCAGTTCTTC. The chain couples TRBV7-3 to TRBJ2-1; 7 positions agree with TRBD1. The CDR3 sequence is 15 residues long. J was trimmed by 7 bases and V by 5 bases; bases with no gene match: 11. Germline V lookup: CDR1 SGHTA, CDR2 FQGTGA. The whole variable domain, remainder taken from reference TRBV7-3 and TRBJ2-1, is GAGVSQTPSNKVTEKGKYVELRCDPISGHTALYWYRQSLGQGPEFLIYFQGTGAADDSGLPNDRFFAVRPEGSVSTLKIQRTERGDSAVYLCASSPDRVVRNEQFFGPGTRLTVL.

The rearrangement joins TRBV6-1 to TRBJ2-1; tentative D call: TRBD1 (6 bases). The V gene's germline CDR1 is MNHNS and CDR2 SASEGT. The germline V and J ends were trimmed by 7 bases and 2 bases, with 12 bases remaining between them. The CDR3 is 14 residues long. The CDR3 coding sequence is TGTGCCAGCAAAAGACAGGAAACCTACAATGAGCAGTTCTTC. Protein product: CASKRQETYNEQFF.